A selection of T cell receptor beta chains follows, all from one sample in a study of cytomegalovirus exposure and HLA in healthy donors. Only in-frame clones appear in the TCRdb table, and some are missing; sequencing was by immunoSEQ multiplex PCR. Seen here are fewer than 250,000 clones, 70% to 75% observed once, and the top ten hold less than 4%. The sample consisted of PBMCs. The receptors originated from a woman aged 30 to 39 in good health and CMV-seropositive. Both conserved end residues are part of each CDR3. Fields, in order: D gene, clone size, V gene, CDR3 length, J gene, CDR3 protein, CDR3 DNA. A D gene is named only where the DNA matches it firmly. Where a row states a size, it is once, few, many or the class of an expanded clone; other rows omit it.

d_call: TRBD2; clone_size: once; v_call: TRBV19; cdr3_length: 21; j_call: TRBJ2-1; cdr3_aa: CASSPGPGQGTSGRAVNEQFF; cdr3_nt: TGTGCCAGTAGTCCGGGTCCGGGACAGGGGACTAGCGGGAGGGCCGTCAATGAGCAGTTCTTC
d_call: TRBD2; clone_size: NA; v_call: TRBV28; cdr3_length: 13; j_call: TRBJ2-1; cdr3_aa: CASSLSGLAEQFF; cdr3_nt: TGTGCCAGCAGTTTATCCGGACTAGCTGAGCAGTTCTTC
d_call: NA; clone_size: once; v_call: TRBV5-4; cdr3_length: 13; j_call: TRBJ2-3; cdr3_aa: CASSSPGIDTQYF; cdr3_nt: TGTGCCAGCAGCTCTCCAGGGATAGATACGCAGTATTTT
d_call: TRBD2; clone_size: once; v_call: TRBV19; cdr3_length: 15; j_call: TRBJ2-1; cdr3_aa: CASSRREGAYNEQFF; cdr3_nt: TGTGCCAGTAGTCGTCGGGAGGGGGCCTACAATGAGCAGTTCTTC
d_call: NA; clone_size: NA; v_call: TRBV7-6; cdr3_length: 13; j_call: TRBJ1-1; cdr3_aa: CASSQGQEREAFF; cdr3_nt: TGTGCCAGCAGCCAGGGTCAGGAGCGAGAAGCTTTCTTT
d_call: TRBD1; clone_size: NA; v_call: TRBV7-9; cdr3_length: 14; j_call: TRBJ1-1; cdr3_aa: CASTTGGRGTEAFF; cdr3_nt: TGTGCCAGCACCACAGGGGGGCGAGGAACTGAAGCTTTCTTT
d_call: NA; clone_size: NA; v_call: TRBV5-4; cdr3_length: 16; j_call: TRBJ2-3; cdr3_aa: CASSSPDTPSTDTQYF; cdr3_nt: TGTGCCAGCAGCTCGCCGGACACGCCGAGCACAGATACGCAGTATTTT
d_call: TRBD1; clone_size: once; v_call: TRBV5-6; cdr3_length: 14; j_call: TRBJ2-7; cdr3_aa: CASSYRQGTYEQYF; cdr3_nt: TGTGCCAGCAGCTACCGACAGGGCACCTACGAGCAGTACTTC
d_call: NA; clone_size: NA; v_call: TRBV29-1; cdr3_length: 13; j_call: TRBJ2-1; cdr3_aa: CSVAQLEGNEQFF; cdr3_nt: TGCAGCGTTGCGCAACTAGAGGGCAATGAGCAGTTCTTC
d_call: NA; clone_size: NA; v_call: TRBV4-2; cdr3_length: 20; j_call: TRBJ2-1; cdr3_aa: CASSQDWWTQAPGVDNEQFF; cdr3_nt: TGTGCCAGCAGCCAAGATTGGTGGACTCAGGCCCCGGGTGTTGACAATGAGCAGTTCTTC
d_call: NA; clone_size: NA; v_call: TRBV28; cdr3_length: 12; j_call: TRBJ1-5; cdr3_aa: CASGGVGQPQHF; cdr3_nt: TGTGCCAGCGGGGGGGTAGGACAGCCCCAGCATTTT
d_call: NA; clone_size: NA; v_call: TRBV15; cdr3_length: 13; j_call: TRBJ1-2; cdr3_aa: CATSSSRVYGYTF; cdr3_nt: TGTGCCACCAGCAGCAGCAGGGTATATGGCTACACCTTC
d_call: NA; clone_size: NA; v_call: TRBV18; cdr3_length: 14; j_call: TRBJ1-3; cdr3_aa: CASSPQESGNTIYF; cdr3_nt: TGTGCCAGCTCACCACAGGAGTCTGGAAACACCATATATTTT
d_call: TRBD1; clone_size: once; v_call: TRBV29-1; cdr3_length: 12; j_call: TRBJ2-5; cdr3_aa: CSVEDPVDRVHF; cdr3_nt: TGCAGCGTTGAAGATCCAGTTGACAGGGTCCACTTC
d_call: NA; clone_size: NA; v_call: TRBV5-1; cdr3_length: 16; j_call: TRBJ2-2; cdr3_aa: CASSLGERRATGELFF; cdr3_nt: TGCGCCAGCAGCTTGGGTGAGAGGAGGGCAACCGGGGAGCTGTTTTTT
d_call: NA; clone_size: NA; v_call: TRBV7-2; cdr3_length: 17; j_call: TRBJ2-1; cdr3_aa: CASRPPLGADQYNEQFF; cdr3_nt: TGTGCCAGCAGACCCCCCCTGGGAGCGGACCAATACAATGAGCAGTTCTTC
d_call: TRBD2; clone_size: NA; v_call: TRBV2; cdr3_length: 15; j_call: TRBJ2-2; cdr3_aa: CASRRLAGVTGELFF; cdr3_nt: TGTGCCAGCAGGAGACTAGCGGGCGTTACCGGGGAGCTGTTTTTT
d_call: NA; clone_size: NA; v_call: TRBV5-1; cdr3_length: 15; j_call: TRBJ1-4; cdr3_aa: CASSLEVAGDEKLFF; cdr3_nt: TGCGCCAGCAGCTTGGAGGTGGCCGGGGATGAAAAACTGTTTTTT
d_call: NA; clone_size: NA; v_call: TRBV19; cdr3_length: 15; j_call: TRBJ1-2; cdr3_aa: CASSISRGGGGGYTF; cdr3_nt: TGTGCCAGTAGTATCTCCCGAGGCGGGGGTGGTGGCTACACCTTC
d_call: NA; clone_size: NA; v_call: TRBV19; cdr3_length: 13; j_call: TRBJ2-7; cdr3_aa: CASSMGSGYEQYF; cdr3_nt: TGTGCCAGTAGTATGGGTAGCGGCTACGAGCAGTACTTC
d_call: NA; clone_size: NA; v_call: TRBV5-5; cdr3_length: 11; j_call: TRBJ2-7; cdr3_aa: CASSLTGEQYF; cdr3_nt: TGTGCCAGCAGCTTGACGGGGGAGCAGTACTTC
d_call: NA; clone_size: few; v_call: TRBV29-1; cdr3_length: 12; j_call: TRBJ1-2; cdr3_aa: CSVPDINYGYTF; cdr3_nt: TGCAGCGTGCCGGACATTAACTATGGCTACACCTTC
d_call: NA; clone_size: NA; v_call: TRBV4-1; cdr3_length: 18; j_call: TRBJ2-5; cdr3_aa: CASSQEWVGGGAQETQYF; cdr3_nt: TGCGCCAGCAGCCAAGAGTGGGTAGGGGGAGGGGCCCAAGAGACCCAGTACTTC
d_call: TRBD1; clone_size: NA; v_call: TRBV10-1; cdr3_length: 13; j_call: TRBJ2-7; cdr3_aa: CASSGAGGYEQYF; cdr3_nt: TGCGCCAGCAGTGGGGCAGGGGGCTACGAGCAGTACTTC
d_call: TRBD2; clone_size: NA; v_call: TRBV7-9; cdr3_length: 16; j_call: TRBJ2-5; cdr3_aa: CASSSPSSSGRETQYF; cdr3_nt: TGTGCCAGCAGCTCCCCATCCAGTAGCGGGAGAGAGACCCAGTACTTC
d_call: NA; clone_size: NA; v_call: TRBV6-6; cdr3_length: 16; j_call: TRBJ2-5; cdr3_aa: CASSPTRAPGRGTQYF; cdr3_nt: TGTGCCAGCAGTCCTACCCGGGCCCCCGGGAGAGGGACCCAGTACTTC
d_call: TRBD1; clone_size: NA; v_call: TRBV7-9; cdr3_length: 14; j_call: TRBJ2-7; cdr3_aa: CASSLDRGVNEQYF; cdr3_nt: TGTGCCAGCAGCTTGGACAGGGGTGTCAACGAGCAGTACTTC
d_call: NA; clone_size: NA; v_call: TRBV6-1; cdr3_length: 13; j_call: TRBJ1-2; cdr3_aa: CASSETGGEGYTF; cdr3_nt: TGTGCCAGCAGCGAGACAGGTGGGGAAGGCTACACCTTC
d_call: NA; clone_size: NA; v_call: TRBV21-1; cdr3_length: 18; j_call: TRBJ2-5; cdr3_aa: CASSKGPGGPRDQETQYF; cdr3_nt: TGTGCCAGCAGCAAAGGCCCGGGGGGGCCCAGGGACCAAGAGACCCAGTACTTC
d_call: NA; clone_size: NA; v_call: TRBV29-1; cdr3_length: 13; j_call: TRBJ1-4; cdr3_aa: CSVEGGGGEKLFF; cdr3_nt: TGCAGCGTTGAAGGGGGGGGCGGTGAAAAACTGTTTTTT
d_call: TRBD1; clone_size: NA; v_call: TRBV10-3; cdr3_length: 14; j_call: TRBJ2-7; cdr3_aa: CAISTGQGRTEQYF; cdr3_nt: TGTGCCATCAGCACAGGACAGGGGAGAACCGAGCAGTACTTC
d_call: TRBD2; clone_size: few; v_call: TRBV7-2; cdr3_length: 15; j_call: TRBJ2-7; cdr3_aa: CASSSFFGGGAEQYF; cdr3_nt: TGTGCCAGCAGCTCCTTCTTCGGGGGGGGCGCCGAGCAGTACTTC
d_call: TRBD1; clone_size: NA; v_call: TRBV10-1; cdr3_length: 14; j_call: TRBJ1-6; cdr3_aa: CASSATGGASPLHF; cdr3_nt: TGCGCCAGCAGCGCCACAGGGGGGGCATCACCCCTCCACTTT
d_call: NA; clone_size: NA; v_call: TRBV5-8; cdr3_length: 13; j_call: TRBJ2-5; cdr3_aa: CASSFGGVETQYF; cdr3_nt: TGTGCCAGCAGCTTTGGAGGGGTGGAGACCCAGTACTTC
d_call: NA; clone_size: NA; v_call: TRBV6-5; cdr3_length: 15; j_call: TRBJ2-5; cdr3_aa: CASSDSSISGETQYF; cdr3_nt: TGTGCCAGCAGTGACTCGTCCATAAGCGGGGAGACCCAGTACTTC
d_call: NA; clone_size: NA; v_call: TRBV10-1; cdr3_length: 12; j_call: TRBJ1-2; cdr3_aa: CASSDRYYGYTF; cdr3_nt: TGCGCCAGCAGTGATCGGTACTATGGCTACACCTTC
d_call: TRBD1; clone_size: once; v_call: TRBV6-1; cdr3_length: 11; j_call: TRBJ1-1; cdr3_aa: CASSRGQEAFF; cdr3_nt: TGTGCCAGCAGCCGGGGACAGGAGGCTTTCTTT
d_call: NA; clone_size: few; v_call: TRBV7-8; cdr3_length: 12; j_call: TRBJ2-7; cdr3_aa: CASSLSLKEQYF; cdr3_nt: TGTGCCAGCAGCCTGAGCCTCAAGGAGCAGTACTTC
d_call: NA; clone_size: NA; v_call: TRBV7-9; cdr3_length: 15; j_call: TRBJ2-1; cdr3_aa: CSSSSPGTTYNEQFF; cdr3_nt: TGTTCCAGCAGCTCGCCGGGTACAACCTACAATGAGCAGTTCTTC
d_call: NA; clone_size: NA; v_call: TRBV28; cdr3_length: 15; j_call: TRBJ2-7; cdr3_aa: CASTKNGQGNYEQYF; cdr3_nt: TGTGCCAGCACCAAGAATGGGCAGGGGAACTACGAGCAGTACTTC
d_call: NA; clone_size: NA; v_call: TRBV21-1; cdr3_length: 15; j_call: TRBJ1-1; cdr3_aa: CASSKEIRVNTEAFF; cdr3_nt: TGTGCCAGCAGCAAGGAGATCCGAGTGAACACTGAAGCTTTCTTT
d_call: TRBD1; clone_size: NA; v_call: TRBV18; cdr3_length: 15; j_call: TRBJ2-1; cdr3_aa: CASSPPFAGGHEQFF; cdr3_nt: TGTGCCAGCTCACCACCCTTCGCAGGGGGACATGAGCAGTTCTTC
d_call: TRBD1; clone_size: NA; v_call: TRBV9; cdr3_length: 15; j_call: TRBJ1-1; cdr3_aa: CASSRGDREGTEAFF; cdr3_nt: TGTGCCAGCAGCAGAGGGGACAGGGAGGGCACTGAAGCTTTCTTT
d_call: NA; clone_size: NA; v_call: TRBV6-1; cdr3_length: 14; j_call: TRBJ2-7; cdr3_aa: CASELHSTSYEQYF; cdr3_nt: TGTGCCAGCGAGTTGCACAGTACCTCCTACGAGCAGTACTTC
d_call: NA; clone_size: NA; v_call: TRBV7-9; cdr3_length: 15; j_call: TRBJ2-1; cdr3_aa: CASSPPIYRVTEQFF; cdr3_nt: TGTGCCAGCAGCCCCCCAATATACAGGGTCACTGAGCAGTTCTTC